This entry lists 10 T cell receptor beta chains sequenced from one sample in a study of blood T cell repertoires in COVID-19 (TCRdb year 2020). The method behind the library was the immunoSEQ multiplex PCR assay. TCRdb's version of the immuneACCESS table is confined to in-frame rearrangements and falls short of the full clone set. An unresolved V gene accounts for under half of the shortfall where checked; the remainder is of unknown origin. The sample yields approximately 490,000 clones; 80% to 90% were counted once. Of the sample, 6.5% to 8.5% falls within the top ten clones. Sequenced material: PBMCs or T cells enriched from blood (not recorded which). These TCRs come from a woman aged 55-70 years who had recovered from COVID-19.

The V and J genes are TRBV28 and TRBJ1-5; D is undetermined. The V end lost 7 bases, the J end lost 7 bases, and 17 bases lay between the germline ends. Germline CDR1 is MDHEN and CDR2 is SYDVKM. CDR3 length equals 14 residues. CDR3 amino acids: CASNMGSRNQPQHF. CDR3 bases: TGTGCCAGCAACATGGGCAGTCGAAACCAGCCCCAGCATTTT. The full variable domain, in which reference TRBV28 and TRBJ1-5 provide the parts outside the CDR3, is DVKVTQSSRYLVKRTGEKVFLECVQDMDHENMFWYRQDPGLGLRLIYFSYDVKMKEKGDIPEGYSVSREKKERFSLILESASTNQTSMYLCASNMGSRNQPQHFGDGTRLSIL.

This clone came up a few times. Here the CDR3 DNA reads TGTGCCAGCAGGAGTCATAACAGGGACACAGATACGCAGTATTTT. Translating it yields CASRSHNRDTDTQYF. The chain combines TRBV25-1 with TRBJ2-3; perhaps TRBD1 as D (6 bases). Deletions cut 6 bases from V and 2 bases from J, with 15 bases between. Germline V gives CDR1 MGHDK, CDR2 SYGVNS. The CDR3 has 15 residues.

The chain couples TRBV30 to TRBJ2-1; possibly TRBD1 for D (6 bases). Trimming stripped 6 bases from V and 5 bases from J, with 14 bases between. Germline lookup yields CDR1 GTSNPN and CDR2 SVGIG (reference sequence). The CDR3 has 13 amino acids. The CDR3 reads CACRRTDNNEQFF. The CDR3 nucleotides read TGTGCCTGTAGGCGGACAGACAACAATGAGCAGTTCTTC.

The J gene is TRBJ2-1, the V gene TRBV2; perhaps TRBD2 as D (6 bases). This CDR3 is built from 17 residues. Germline-derived CDR1 and CDR2 are SNHLY and FYNNEI. V lost 6 bases and J lost 7, with 25 bases in between. The CDR3 DNA reads TGTGCCAGCAGGCCCTTTGGGGACTCCGGAAGGTGGAATGAGCAGTTCTTC. Protein sequence: CASRPFGDSGRWNEQFF.

The chain couples TRBV25-1 to TRBJ2-3; TRBD1 might be the D (6 bases). The germline CDR1 and CDR2 sequences are MGHDK and SYGVNS. CDR3 length equals 14 residues. The V gene lost 1 base and the J gene lost 5 bases, with 10 bases spanning the gap. CDR3 sequence: CASSEWGQGDTQYF. The CDR3 bases are TGTGCCAGCAGTGAATGGGGGCAGGGAGATACGCAGTATTTT.

This clone was seen repeatedly, ten times or more. The chain joins TRBV2 to TRBJ2-2, with 14 bases lining up with TRBD2. Per the germline V gene, CDR1 is SNHLY and CDR2 is FYNNEI. The CDR3 contains 16 residues. With 3 bases clipped from V and 7 bases from J, the junction kept 4 bases outside the gene matches. This chain's CDR3 is CASSETSGGAGGELFF. CDR3 sequence (DNA): TGTGCCAGCAGTGAGACTAGCGGGGGGGCCGGCGGGGAGCTGTTTTTT. The full variable domain, its missing parts supplied by reference TRBV2 and TRBJ2-2, is EPEVTQTPSHQVTQMGQEVILRCVPISNHLYFYWYRQILGQKVEFLVSFYNNEISEKSEIFDDQFSVERPDGSNFTLKIRSTKLEDSAMYFCASSETSGGAGGELFFGEGSRLTVL.

CDR3 DNA sequence: TGTGCCAGTAGTATAGAGGAGGGACGGGGCTACACCTTC. It translates to CASSIEEGRGYTF. The V gene is TRBV19, the J gene TRBJ1-2, with a tentative D call TRBD1 (5 bases). The V gene lost 0 bases and the J gene lost 8 bases, with 10 bases spanning the gap. This CDR3 has 13 amino acids. The germline CDR1 and CDR2 sequences are LNHDA and SQIVND (reference sequence).

The chain uses TRBV25-1 and TRBJ1-4; D possibly corresponds to TRBD1 (5 bases). V was trimmed by 7 bases and J by 4 bases, leaving 19 bases between them. CDR1 and CDR2 from the germline V gene are MGHDK and SYGVNS. CDR3 size: 16 residues. This chain's CDR3 is CASTQDGGSLNEKLFF. In DNA form, the CDR3 reads TGTGCCAGCACTCAGGACGGGGGGAGCCTTAATGAAAAACTGTTTTTT.

V gene TRBV2 combines with J gene TRBJ1-2; D not resolved. V was shortened by 3 bases and J by 2 bases, with 7 bases between the two germline ends. In germline, CDR1 is SNHLY, CDR2 FYNNEI. This CDR3 spans 13 amino acids. For the CDR3, the DNA is TGTGCCAGCAGTGATACAGAAAACTATGGCTACACCTTC. This gives the protein CASSDTENYGYTF. Together with reference TRBV2 and TRBJ1-2, the CDR3 gives the full variable domain: EPEVTQTPSHQVTQMGQEVILRCVPISNHLYFYWYRQILGQKVEFLVSFYNNEISEKSEIFDDQFSVERPDGSNFTLKIRSTKLEDSAMYFCASSDTENYGYTFGSGTRLTVV.

V usage is TRBV5-1 and J usage is TRBJ2-2; 13 bases match TRBD2. Germline V lookup: CDR1 SGHRS, CDR2 YFSETQ. The CDR3 contains 21 residues. V lost 0 bases, J lost 4 bases, and 15 bases stayed unmatched. The CDR3 loop reads CASSLDPRGLAGRGGTGELFF. For the CDR3, the DNA is TGCGCCAGCAGCTTGGACCCTCGGGGACTAGCGGGGCGAGGGGGCACCGGGGAGCTGTTTTTT. Based on the CDR3 plus reference TRBV5-1 and TRBJ2-2, the full variable domain is KAGVTQTPRYLIKTRGQQVTLSCSPISGHRSVSWYQQTPGQGLQFLFEYFSETQRNKGNFPGRFSGRQFSNSRSEMNVSTLELGDSALYLCASSLDPRGLAGRGGTGELFFGEGSRLTVL.